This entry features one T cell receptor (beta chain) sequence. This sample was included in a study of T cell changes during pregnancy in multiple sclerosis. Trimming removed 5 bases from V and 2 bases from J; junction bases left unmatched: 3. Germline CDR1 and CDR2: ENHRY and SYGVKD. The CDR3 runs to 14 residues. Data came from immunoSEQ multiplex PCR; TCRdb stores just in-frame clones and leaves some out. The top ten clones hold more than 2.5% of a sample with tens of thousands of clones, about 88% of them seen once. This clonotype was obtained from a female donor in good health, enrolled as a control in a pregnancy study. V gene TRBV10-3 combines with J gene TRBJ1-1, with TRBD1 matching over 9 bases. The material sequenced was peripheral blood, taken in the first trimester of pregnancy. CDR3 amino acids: CAISKGQGNTEAFF. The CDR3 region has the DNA TGTGCCATCAGTAAGGGACAGGGCAACACTGAAGCTTTCTTT.